This T cell receptor beta chain was observed in a study of siplizumab effects on memory and regulatory T cells. Findings and caveats of the study: Some alloreactive sequences were traceable to unstimulated CD4+ memory cells, and siplizumab significantly reduced them. Naive T cells seemed more diverse than memory cells; they also seemed major alloresponse contributors. Naive or memory phenotype assignment was not possible for roughly 75-96% of proliferating CD4+ or CD8+ clones.

Concerning this clone: Its antigen is unknown.

Germline-derived CDR1 and CDR2 are LNHDA and SQIVND (reference sequence). This CDR3 spans 14 amino acids. Between the trimmed V and J ends, which lost 3 bases and 6 bases, there was a span of 12 bases. TCRdb's table, derived via immunoSEQ multiplex PCR, lists solely in-frame clones and lacks some. The sample records about 100,000 clones, 80% to 95% being singletons. The sample consisted of non-Treg CD4+ T cells sorted from blood. The source is a human donor in good health. The gene calls are TRBV19 and TRBJ1-5; perhaps TRBD1 as D (5 bases). The CDR3 protein is CASSMGPTVQPQHF. The CDR3 DNA sequence: TGTGCCAGTAGTATGGGCCCGACAGTTCAGCCCCAGCATTTT.